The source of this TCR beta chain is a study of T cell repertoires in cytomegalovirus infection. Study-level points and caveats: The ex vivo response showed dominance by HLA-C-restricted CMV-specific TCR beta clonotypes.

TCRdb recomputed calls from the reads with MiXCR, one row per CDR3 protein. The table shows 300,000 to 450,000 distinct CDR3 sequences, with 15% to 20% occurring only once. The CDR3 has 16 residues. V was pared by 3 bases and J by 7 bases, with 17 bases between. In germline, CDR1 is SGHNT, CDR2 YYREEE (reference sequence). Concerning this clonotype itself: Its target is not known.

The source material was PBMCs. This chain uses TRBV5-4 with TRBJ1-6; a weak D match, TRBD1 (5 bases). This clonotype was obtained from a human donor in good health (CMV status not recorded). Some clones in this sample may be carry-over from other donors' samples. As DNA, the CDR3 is TGTGCCAGCAGCTCAGAATCAGGGCTGAGGAATTCACCCCTCCACTTT. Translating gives CASSSESGLRNSPLHF.